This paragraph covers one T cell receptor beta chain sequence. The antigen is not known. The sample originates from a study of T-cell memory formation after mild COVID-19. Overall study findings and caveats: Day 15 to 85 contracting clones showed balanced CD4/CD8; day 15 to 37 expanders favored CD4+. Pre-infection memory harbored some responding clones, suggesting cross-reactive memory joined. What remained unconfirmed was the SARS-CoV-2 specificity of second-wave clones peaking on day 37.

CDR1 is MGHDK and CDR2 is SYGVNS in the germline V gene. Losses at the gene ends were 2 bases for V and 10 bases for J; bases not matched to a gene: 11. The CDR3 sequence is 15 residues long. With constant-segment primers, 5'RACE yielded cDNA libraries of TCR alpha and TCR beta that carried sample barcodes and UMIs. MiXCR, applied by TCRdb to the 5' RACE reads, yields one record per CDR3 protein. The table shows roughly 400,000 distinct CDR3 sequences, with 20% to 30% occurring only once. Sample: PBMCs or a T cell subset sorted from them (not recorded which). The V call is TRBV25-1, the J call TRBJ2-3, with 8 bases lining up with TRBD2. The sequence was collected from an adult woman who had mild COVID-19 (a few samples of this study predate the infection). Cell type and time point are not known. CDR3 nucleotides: TGTGCCAGCAGTGAACTCGGATCTGGGCGGGAGGCGCAGTATTTT. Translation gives CASSELGSGREAQYF.